These 13 T cell receptor beta chains came from one sample sequenced in a study of blood T cell repertoires in COVID-19 (dated by TCRdb to about 2020). The library came from the immunoSEQ multiplex PCR assay. Not all clones reach the TCRdb copy of this immuneACCESS table, which keeps in-frame sequences only. Checked studies attribute under half of the gap to unresolved V genes and leave the rest unexplained. The sample data list more than 100,000 clones, and 84% of these were observed just once. Jointly, the top ten make up under 5% of the sample. Input material: PBMCs or T cells enriched from blood (not recorded which). The source is a woman in her 30s who had recovered from COVID-19.

The chain uses TRBV19 and TRBJ1-2, with 9 bases identical to TRBD1. J gave up 8 bases and V 5 bases, and 9 bases lay outside the gene matches. The CDR3 contains 14 residues. Per the germline V gene, CDR1 is LNHDA and CDR2 is SQIVND (reference sequence). The CDR3 DNA reads as TGTGCCAGTAGTCATGCCGGGACAGGGACAGGCTACACCTTC. It encodes CASSHAGTGTGYTF.

The gene calls are TRBV5-4 and TRBJ2-1; TRBD2 might be the D (6 bases). CDR3 length: 17 amino acids. Germline V gives CDR1 SGHNT, CDR2 YYREEE (reference sequence). V was cut by 2 bases and J by 2 bases, with 17 bases left in between. The CDR3 loop is CASSFRRPSEPYNEQFF. The DNA of the CDR3 is TGTGCCAGCAGCTTTCGCCGACCTAGCGAACCCTACAATGAGCAGTTCTTC.

This chain uses TRBV4-3 with TRBJ2-3; D is undetermined. This CDR3 is built from 15 residues. V gave up 4 bases and J gave up 0 bases, with 11 bases separating them. CDR1 and CDR2 (germline): LGHNA, YSLEER. This CDR3 reads CASSLKDWSTDTQYF. CDR3 sequence (DNA): TGCGCCAGCAGCCTCAAAGACTGGAGCACAGATACGCAGTATTTT.

The rearrangement links TRBV30 to TRBJ2-1; the D is unclear. V was cut by 0 bases and J by 8 bases, with 5 bases left in between. The germline gives CDR1 GTSNPN, CDR2 SVGIG (reference sequence). There are 11 residues in the CDR3. The CDR3 loop is CAWSVADEQFF. The CDR3 DNA follows: TGTGCCTGGAGTGTGGCAGATGAGCAGTTCTTC.

The gene calls are TRBV5-3 and TRBJ2-1; D gene uncertain. TRBV5-3 is annotated as an ORF whose role is uncertain. The CDR3 covers 14 residues. Deletions cut 8 bases from V and 0 bases from J, with 12 bases between. The CDR3 is CASPTTRSYNEQFF. In nucleotides, the CDR3 is TGTGCCAGCCCGACGACTCGCTCCTACAATGAGCAGTTCTTC.

This clone was detected ten times or more. The J gene is TRBJ1-2, the V gene TRBV6-5, with TRBD1 matching over 11 bases. From germline, CDR1 is MNHEY and CDR2 SVGAGI. The CDR3 has 15 amino acids. V lost 8 bases and J lost 4; bases outside the gene matches: 9. This CDR3 is CASSPRTGGIYGYTF. The DNA of the CDR3 is TGTGCCAGCTCCCCCCGGACAGGGGGCATCTATGGCTACACCTTC.

The rearrangement joins TRBV9 to TRBJ2-2, with D possibly matching TRBD1 (6 bases). V was clipped by 4 bases and J by 6 bases, with 13 bases between them. The CDR3 loop spans 14 amino acids. The V gene's germline CDR1 is SGDLS and CDR2 YYNGEE. The CDR3 sequence: CASSRRPGAGELFF. CDR3 nucleotides: TGTGCCAGCAGCCGTCGTCCAGGGGCCGGGGAGCTGTTTTTT. Complete variable domain (other parts from reference TRBV9 and TRBJ2-2): DSGVTQTPKHLITATGQRVTLRCSPRSGDLSVYWYQQSLDQGLQFLIQYYNGEERAKGNILERFSAQQFPDLHSELNLSSLELGDSALYFCASSRRPGAGELFFGEGSRLTVL.

The rearrangement uses TRBV30 and TRBJ2-1; 8 bases agree with TRBD2. The V gene's germline CDR1 is GTSNPN and CDR2 SVGIG (reference sequence). V lost 2 bases to trimming and J lost 2 bases; unmatched junction nucleotides: 5. The CDR3 is made up of 15 amino acids. CDR3 nucleotide sequence: TGTGCCTGGAGTTCTTCGGGACTAGCCTACAATGAGCAGTTCTTC. Its translation: CAWSSSGLAYNEQFF.

This sequence joins TRBV15 and TRBJ1-5; D perhaps matches TRBD1 (6 bases). Trimming removed 1 base at V and 12 bases at J, with 10 bases between. Looked up from germline, CDR1 is LNHNV and CDR2 is YYDKDF (reference sequence). This CDR3 comprises 12 residues. Written as DNA, the CDR3 is TGTGCCACCAGCAGAGCGGACAGCTACCAGCATTTT. Residues: CATSRADSYQHF.

In its sample, this clone was seen a few times. This rearrangement joins TRBV12-3 or TRBV12-4 to TRBJ1-5; D is perhaps TRBD1 (5 bases). This CDR3 spans 13 amino acids. Trimming took off 3 bases at V and 6 bases at J, with 9 bases between the two ends. The CDR3 DNA sequence: TGTGCCAGCAGTTTCTTAAGGGGTCAGCCCCAGCATTTT. It is translated as CASSFLRGQPQHF.

The chain couples TRBV28 to TRBJ2-7, with TRBD1 matching 10 bases. Germline V gene lookup returns CDR1 MDHEN and CDR2 SYDVKM. After removal of 6 bases from V and 4 bases from J, the junction contained 6 bases not matched to a gene. The CDR3 has 14 residues. CDR3 nucleotide sequence: TGTGCCAGCAGCCAAGGGACAGGGGCTTACGAGCAGTACTTC. It specifies CASSQGTGAYEQYF.

There are a few counts of this clone. The chain carries TRBV11-2 and TRBJ2-2, with D hard to call. There are 17 residues in the CDR3. Between the trimmed V and J ends, which lost 1 base and 0 bases, there was a span of 12 bases. Germline-derived CDR1 and CDR2 are SGHAT and FQNNGV. CDR3 sequence (DNA): TGTGCCAGCAGCTTAGCTTTTAGGAGAACGAACACCGGGGAGCTGTTTTTT. Protein product: CASSLAFRRTNTGELFF.

The CDR3 loop is CASSGFGGAGELFF. The CDR3 bases are TGTGCCAGCAGCGGCTTCGGAGGGGCCGGGGAGCTGTTTTTT. The chain joins TRBV7-2 to TRBJ2-2, with a tentative D call TRBD2 (6 bases). V was trimmed by 5 bases and J by 6 bases, leaving 13 bases between them. The germline V gene encodes CDR1 SGHTA and CDR2 FQGNSA. The CDR3 loop spans 14 amino acids.